Each of the 11 T cell receptor beta chains below was sequenced from the same sample in a study of T cell responses to AZD1222 COVID-19 vaccine. Clones were read by immunoSEQ multiplex PCR, and TCRdb kept only the in-frame ones, dropping some. The table lists 120,000 to 150,000 clones, about 91% of them singletons. This specimen was peripheral blood, taken on day 0 of AZD1222 vaccination. These receptors were obtained from an adult in good health.

This clone has just one count. The chain joins TRBV30 to TRBJ1-1; D possibly corresponds to TRBD1 (5 bases). The CDR3 is 12 amino acids. Looked up from germline, CDR1 is GTSNPN and CDR2 is SVGIG (reference sequence). V lost 4 bases to trimming and J lost 7 bases, with 13 bases between them. The DNA for the CDR3 is TGTGCCTGGAACAGGAGGACTGTTGAAGCTTTCTTT. This sequence encodes CAWNRRTVEAFF.

V gene TRBV28 combines with J gene TRBJ2-3; 12 bases fit TRBD2. CDR3 length: 15 residues. Per germline, CDR1 MDHEN and CDR2 SYDVKM. Losses at the gene ends were 2 bases for V and 3 bases for J; bases not matched to a gene: 0. Here the CDR3 reads CASSLGLAGTDTQYF. The CDR3, as DNA: TGTGCCAGCAGTTTAGGACTAGCGGGAACAGATACGCAGTATTTT.

The V and J genes are TRBV6-1 and TRBJ2-6, with D unclear. Germline V lookup: CDR1 MNHNS, CDR2 SASEGT. This CDR3 spans 16 amino acids. V was trimmed by 3 bases and J by 2 bases, leaving 11 bases between them. The chain's CDR3 is CASSEQSGTGANVLTF. The CDR3 nucleotides read TGTGCCAGCAGTGAGCAGTCCGGCACTGGGGCCAACGTCCTGACTTTC.

This clone was counted once. The V call is TRBV20-1, the J call TRBJ2-3; D not resolved. The CDR3 is made up of 10 amino acids. Trimming removed 3 bases from V and 10 bases from J, with 8 bases in between. CDR1 is DFQATT, CDR2 SNEGSKA, per germline (reference sequence). This CDR3 reads CSARGGAQYF. The CDR3 nucleotides are TGCAGTGCTAGGGGTGGGGCGCAGTATTTT.

The chain couples TRBV27 to TRBJ2-4, with a tentative D call TRBD2 (6 bases). This CDR3 is built from 14 residues. Trimming took 7 bases from V and 9 from J, leaving 19 bases between them. Germline-derived CDR1 and CDR2 are MNHEY and SMNVEV (reference sequence). The CDR3 spells CASTPGGVVCIQYF. The CDR3, as DNA: TGTGCCAGCACCCCCGGCGGGGTGGTCTGCATTCAGTACTTC.

The V call is TRBV5-6, the J call TRBJ2-7; 8 nucleotides match TRBD1. V dropped 4 bases and J dropped 7; count of bases not matched to a gene: 10. CDR1 SGHDT and CDR2 YYEEEE come from the germline V gene. The CDR3 consists of 14 residues. The CDR3 coding sequence is TGTGCCAGCAGCCGGACAGGGACCGGGAGAGAGCAGTACTTC. As protein: CASSRTGTGREQYF. The whole variable domain, remainder taken from reference TRBV5-6 and TRBJ2-7, is DAGVTQSPTHLIKTRGQQVTLRCSPKSGHDTVSWYQQALGQGPQFIFQYYEEEERQRGNFPDRFSGHQFPNYSSELNVNALLLGDSALYLCASSRTGTGREQYFGPGTRLTVT.

The chain joins TRBV19 to TRBJ2-5, with D perhaps matching TRBD2 (5 bases). V was shortened by 1 base and J by 7 bases, with 13 bases between the two germline ends. The CDR3 is made up of 14 amino acids. The V gene's germline CDR1 is LNHDA and CDR2 SQIVND (reference sequence). As DNA, the CDR3 is TGTGCCAGTAGTATAGGGGTTGGAGAGGGGACCCAGTACTTC. Translation gives CASSIGVGEGTQYF. Complete variable domain (other parts from reference TRBV19 and TRBJ2-5): DGGITQSPKYLFRKEGQNVTLSCEQNLNHDAMYWYRQDPGQGLRLIYYSQIVNDFQKGDIAEGYSVSREKKESFPLTVTSAQKNPTAFYLCASSIGVGEGTQYFGPGTRLLVL.

The chain is built from TRBV28 and TRBJ2-7; D is perhaps TRBD1 or TRBD2 (6 bases each). Germline V lookup: CDR1 MDHEN, CDR2 SYDVKM. CDR3 length: 15 residues. Between the trimmed V and J ends, which lost 8 bases and 3 bases, there was a span of 20 bases. The CDR3 DNA follows: TGTGCCAGCCGCGGGACCAGGGGTCAATTCTACGAGCAGTACTTC. Its translation is CASRGTRGQFYEQYF.

The V and J genes are TRBV9 and TRBJ2-7, with TRBD2 identical over 7 bases. CDR1 is SGDLS and CDR2 is YYNGEE in the germline V gene. The V gene end was trimmed by 0 bases and the J gene end by 2 bases; junction bases not matched to a gene: 5. The CDR3 length is 15 residues. The CDR3, as DNA: TGTGCCAGCAGCGTAGGGCTAGCGGAGCCCTACGAGCAGTACTTC. It specifies CASSVGLAEPYEQYF. The full variable domain, completed using reference TRBV9 and TRBJ2-7, is DSGVTQTPKHLITATGQRVTLRCSPRSGDLSVYWYQQSLDQGLQFLIQYYNGEERAKGNILERFSAQQFPDLHSELNLSSLELGDSALYFCASSVGLAEPYEQYFGPGTRLTVT.

The chain is built from TRBV5-1 and TRBJ1-2; TRBD1 matches at 7 bases. CDR1 and CDR2 (germline): SGHRS, YFSETQ. The CDR3 covers 13 residues. Trimming at V came to 2 bases and at J to 7 bases, leaving 5 bases not matched to a gene. In nucleotides, the CDR3 is TGCGCCAGCAGCTTCGGGACAGTACGTGGCTACACCTTC. Protein: CASSFGTVRGYTF.

The rearrangement uses TRBV4-3 and TRBJ2-2, with D perhaps matching TRBD2 (6 bases). This CDR3 region has 16 residues. CDR1 and CDR2 from the germline V gene are LGHNA and YSLEER. V was clipped by 0 bases and J by 8 bases, with 16 bases between them. The CDR3 spells CASSQDRAGGSGELFF. The CDR3 DNA reads TGCGCCAGCAGCCAAGATCGCGCCGGGGGATCTGGGGAGCTGTTTTTT.